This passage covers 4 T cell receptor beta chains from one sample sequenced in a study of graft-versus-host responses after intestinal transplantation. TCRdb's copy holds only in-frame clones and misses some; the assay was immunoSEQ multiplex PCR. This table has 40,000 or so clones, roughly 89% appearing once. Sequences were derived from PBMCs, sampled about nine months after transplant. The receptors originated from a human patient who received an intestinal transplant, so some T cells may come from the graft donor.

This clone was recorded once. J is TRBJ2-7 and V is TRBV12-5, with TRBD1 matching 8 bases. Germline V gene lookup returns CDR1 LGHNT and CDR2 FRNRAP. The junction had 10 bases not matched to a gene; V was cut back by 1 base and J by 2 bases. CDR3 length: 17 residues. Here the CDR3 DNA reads TGTGCTAGTGGTTTGGCCGATAACAGGGGGTTAGCCTACGAGCAGTACTTC. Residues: CASGLADNRGLAYEQYF. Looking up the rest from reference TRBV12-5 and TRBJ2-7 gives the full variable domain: DARVTQTPRHKVTEMGQEVTMRCQPILGHNTVFWYRQTMMQGLELLAYFRNRAPLDDSGMPKDRFSAEMPDATLATLKIQPSEPRDSAVYFCASGLADNRGLAYEQYFGPGTRLTVT.

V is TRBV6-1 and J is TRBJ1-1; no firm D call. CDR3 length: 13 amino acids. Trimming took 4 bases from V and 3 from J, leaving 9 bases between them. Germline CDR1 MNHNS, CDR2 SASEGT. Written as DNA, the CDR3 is TGTGCCAGCAGTGGTCGTGAGTACACTGAAGCTTTCTTT. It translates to CASSGREYTEAFF.

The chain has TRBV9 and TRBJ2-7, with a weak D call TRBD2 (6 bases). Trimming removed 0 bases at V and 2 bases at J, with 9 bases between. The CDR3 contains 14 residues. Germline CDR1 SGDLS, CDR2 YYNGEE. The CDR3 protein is CASSVASVTYEQYF. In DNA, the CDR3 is TGTGCCAGCAGCGTAGCTAGCGTCACCTACGAGCAGTACTTC.

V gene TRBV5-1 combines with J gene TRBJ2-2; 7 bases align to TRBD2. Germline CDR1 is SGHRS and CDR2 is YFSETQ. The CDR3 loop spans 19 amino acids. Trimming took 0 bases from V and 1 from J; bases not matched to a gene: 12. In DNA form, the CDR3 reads TGCGCCAGCAGCTTGGGGGTCTATACGGGACTACAGAACACCGGGGAGCTGTTTTTT. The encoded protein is CASSLGVYTGLQNTGELFF. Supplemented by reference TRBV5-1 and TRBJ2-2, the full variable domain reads KAGVTQTPRYLIKTRGQQVTLSCSPISGHRSVSWYQQTPGQGLQFLFEYFSETQRNKGNFPGRFSGRQFSNSRSEMNVSTLELGDSALYLCASSLGVYTGLQNTGELFFGEGSRLTVL.